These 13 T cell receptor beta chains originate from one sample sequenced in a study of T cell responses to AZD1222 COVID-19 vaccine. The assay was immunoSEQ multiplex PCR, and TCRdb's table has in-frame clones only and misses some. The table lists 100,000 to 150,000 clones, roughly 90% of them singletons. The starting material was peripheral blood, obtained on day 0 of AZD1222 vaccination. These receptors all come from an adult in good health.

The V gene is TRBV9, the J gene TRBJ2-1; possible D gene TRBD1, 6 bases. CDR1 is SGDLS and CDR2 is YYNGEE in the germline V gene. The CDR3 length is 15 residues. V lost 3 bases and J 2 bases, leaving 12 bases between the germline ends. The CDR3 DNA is TGTGCCAGCAGCGGAGGGACATCCACCTACAATGAGCAGTTCTTC. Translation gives CASSGGTSTYNEQFF.

DNA for the CDR3: TGTGCCAGCAGCTCCCCTCGGGTCCGGGACAGGTCCTACGAGCAGTACTTC. It yields the protein CASSSPRVRDRSYEQYF. The J gene is TRBJ2-7, the V gene TRBV7-2; 8 bases are shared with TRBD1. This CDR3 has 17 residues. V was clipped by 4 bases and J by 1 base; unmatched bases: 12. The germline V gene has CDR1 SGHTA and CDR2 FQGNSA.

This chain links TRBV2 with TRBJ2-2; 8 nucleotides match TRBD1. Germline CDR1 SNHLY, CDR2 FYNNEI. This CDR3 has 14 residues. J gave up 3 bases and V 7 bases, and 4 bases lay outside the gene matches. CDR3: CASILDRDTGELFF. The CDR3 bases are TGTGCCAGCATTCTGGACAGGGACACCGGGGAGCTGTTTTTT.

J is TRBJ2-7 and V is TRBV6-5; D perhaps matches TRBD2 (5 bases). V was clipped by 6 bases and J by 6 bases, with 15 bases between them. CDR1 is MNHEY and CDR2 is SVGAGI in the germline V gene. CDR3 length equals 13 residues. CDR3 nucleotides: TGTGCCAGCAGGGACTTCTCCCTAGCCGAGCAGTACTTC. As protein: CASRDFSLAEQYF.

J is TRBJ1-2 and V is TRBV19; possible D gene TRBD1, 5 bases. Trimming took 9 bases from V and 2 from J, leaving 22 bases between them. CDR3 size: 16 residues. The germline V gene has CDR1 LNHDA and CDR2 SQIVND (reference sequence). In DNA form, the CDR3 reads TGTGCCAGCCACAGGCAGGACTATGGGCAGAACTATGGCTACACCTTC. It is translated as CASHRQDYGQNYGYTF.

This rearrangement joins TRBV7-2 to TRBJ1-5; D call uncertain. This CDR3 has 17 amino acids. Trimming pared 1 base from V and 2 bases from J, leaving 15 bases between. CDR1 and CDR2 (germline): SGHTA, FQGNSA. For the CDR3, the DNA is TGTGCCAGCAGCTTAGATTCTTGGAAGCACCGCAATCAGCCCCAGCATTTT. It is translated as CASSLDSWKHRNQPQHF.

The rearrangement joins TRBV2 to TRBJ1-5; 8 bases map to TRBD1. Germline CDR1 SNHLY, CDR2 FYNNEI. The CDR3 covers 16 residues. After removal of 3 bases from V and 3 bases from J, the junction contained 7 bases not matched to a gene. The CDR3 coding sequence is TGTGCCAGCAGTGATCCCAGGGACAGGATCAATCAGCCCCAGCATTTT. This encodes CASSDPRDRINQPQHF.

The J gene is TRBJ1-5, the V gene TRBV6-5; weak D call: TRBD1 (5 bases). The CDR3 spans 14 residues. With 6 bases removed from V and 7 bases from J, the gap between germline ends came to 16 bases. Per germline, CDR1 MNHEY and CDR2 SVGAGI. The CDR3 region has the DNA TGTGCCAGCAGCCAAACCACTCAGGGCCAGCCCCAGCATTTT. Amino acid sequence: CASSQTTQGQPQHF.

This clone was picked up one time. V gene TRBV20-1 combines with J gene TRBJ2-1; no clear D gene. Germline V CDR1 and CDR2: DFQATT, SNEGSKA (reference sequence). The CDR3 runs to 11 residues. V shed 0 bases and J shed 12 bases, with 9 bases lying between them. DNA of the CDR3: TGCAGTGCTAGAGATCTGTGGTGGCAGTTCTTC. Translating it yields CSARDLWWQFF.

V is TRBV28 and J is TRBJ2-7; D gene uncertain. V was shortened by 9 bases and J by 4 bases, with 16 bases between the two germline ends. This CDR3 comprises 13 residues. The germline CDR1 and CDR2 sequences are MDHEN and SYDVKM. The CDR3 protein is CASRVGSGYEQYF. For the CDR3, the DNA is TGTGCCAGTCGGGTAGGAAGTGGGTACGAGCAGTACTTC.

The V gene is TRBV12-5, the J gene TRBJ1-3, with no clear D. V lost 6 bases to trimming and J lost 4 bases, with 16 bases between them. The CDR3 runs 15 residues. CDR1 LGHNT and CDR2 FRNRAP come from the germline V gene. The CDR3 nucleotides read TGTGCTAGTGGATCGGACGGCGGGAGGGGAAACACCATATATTTT. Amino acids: CASGSDGGRGNTIYF.

The CDR3 protein is CAISGKTGNTEAFF. The CDR3 nucleotides are TGTGCCATCAGTGGGAAGACAGGGAACACTGAAGCTTTCTTT. The chain links TRBV10-3 to TRBJ1-1, with D tentatively TRBD1 (6 bases). V lost 4 bases and J lost 1, with 10 bases in between. CDR3 length: 14 amino acids. Germline CDR1 reads ENHRY; CDR2 reads SYGVKD.

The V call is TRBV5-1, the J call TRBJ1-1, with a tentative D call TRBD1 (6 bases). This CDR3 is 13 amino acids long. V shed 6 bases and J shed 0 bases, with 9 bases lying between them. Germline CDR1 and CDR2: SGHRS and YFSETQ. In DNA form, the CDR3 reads TGCGCCAGCATGACAGGTATGAACACTGAAGCTTTCTTT. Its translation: CASMTGMNTEAFF.